The rows below give T cell receptor beta chains drawn from one sample of a study of T cell responses to AZD1222 COVID-19 vaccine. Libraries were prepared by immunoSEQ multiplex PCR; TCRdb keeps only in-frame clonotypes and omits some of them. The sample lists 120,000 or so clones, 80% to 90% occurring once. The sample in question was peripheral blood, obtained on day 0 of AZD1222 vaccination. These receptors all come from an adult in good health. The CDR3 runs from the conserved cysteine through the conserved F or W. The D gene is left open where the match is weak. Expanded clones get a size class; other rows say once, few or many, or leave the size out.

j_call d_call clone_size v_call cdr3_nt cdr3_aa
TRBJ1-3 NA NA TRBV27 TGTGCCAGCAGTTTAAGCAGGGCTGGAAACACCATATATTTT CASSLSRAGNTIYF
TRBJ1-5 NA NA TRBV18 TGTGCCAGCTCACGGGACCTTGCGGTCCCAATGGCCCAGCATTTT CASSRDLAVPMAQHF
TRBJ1-1 NA NA TRBV3-1/TRBV3-2 TGTGCCAGCAGCCAAGATGAGGATACAGGCAGGAACACTGAAGCTTTCTTT CASSQDEDTGRNTEAFF
TRBJ2-2 TRBD2 NA TRBV7-6 TGTGCCAGCAGCCCTGGACTAGCGGGGTCGGCCGGGGAGCTGTTTTTT CASSPGLAGSAGELFF
TRBJ1-6 NA NA TRBV14 TGTGCCAGCAGCCAAGATCCGTTGGGGCTTTCACCCCTCCACTTT CASSQDPLGLSPLHF
TRBJ1-5 NA NA TRBV10-1 TGCGCCAGCAGTGAGTCGAACTCAAGCAATCAGCCCCAGCATTTT CASSESNSSNQPQHF
TRBJ1-4 NA NA TRBV19 TGTGCCAGTAGGATGTCAGGCCAACCGAACGAAAAACTGTTTTTT CASRMSGQPNEKLFF
TRBJ2-7 NA NA TRBV2 TGTGCCAGCAGTTCCGGGTCCTCCTACGAGCAGTACTTC CASSSGSSYEQYF
TRBJ2-1 NA NA TRBV7-3 TGTGCCAGCAGCCCCACCCCAGGTACCTACAATGAGCAGTTCTTC CASSPTPGTYNEQFF
TRBJ1-4 NA NA TRBV3-1/TRBV3-2 TGTGCCAGCTCCGAGCCCACGACTAATGAAAAACTGTTTTTT CASSEPTTNEKLFF
TRBJ2-5 NA NA TRBV10-3 TGTGCCATCAGTGACTTACCCGGGTCCCAGGAGACCCAGTACTTC CAISDLPGSQETQYF
TRBJ1-2 TRBD1 NA TRBV7-2 TGTGCCAGCAGCCCTTACCCCGACAGGGGGGGCTACACCTTC CASSPYPDRGGYTF
TRBJ2-4 NA NA TRBV5-6 TGTGCCAGCAGCTTCTCCGATCACGGAGCCAAAAACATTCAGTACTTC CASSFSDHGAKNIQYF
TRBJ2-7 TRBD2 NA TRBV7-2 TGTGCCAGCAGCTTAGGAGGGCCACACACGGGGGGTGGGGCCTACGAGCAGTACTTC CASSLGGPHTGGGAYEQYF
TRBJ2-7 NA NA TRBV6-5 TGTGCCAGCAGTCGCGACCGGGCCCACTACGAGCAGTACTTC CASSRDRAHYEQYF
TRBJ1-2 NA NA TRBV3-1/TRBV3-2 TGTGCCAGCAGGCACAGGGTCTATGGCTACACCTTC CASRHRVYGYTF
TRBJ1-5 NA NA TRBV6-2/TRBV6-3 TGTGCCAGCAGTTACGTTGTCGTCAGCAATCAGCCCCAGCATTTT CASSYVVVSNQPQHF
TRBJ2-7 NA NA TRBV18 TGTGCCAGCTCACCGGTCCCCGGGCTAACATATTACGAGCAGTACTTC CASSPVPGLTYYEQYF
TRBJ2-5 NA NA TRBV5-1 TGCGCCAGCAGCTTGGACAGGGTAGGGACCCAGTACTTC CASSLDRVGTQYF
TRBJ1-1 TRBD1 NA TRBV29-1 TGCAGCGCAGGGGGCGGGAACACTGAAGCTTTCTTT CSAGGGNTEAFF
TRBJ2-2 NA NA TRBV19 TGTGCCAGTAGTGCCTCCGGGACAAACCCCGGGGAGCTGTTTTTT CASSASGTNPGELFF
TRBJ2-3 TRBD2 few TRBV6-5 TGTGCCAGCAGTTACTCGTGGACTAGCAGAGATACGCAGTATTTT CASSYSWTSRDTQYF
TRBJ2-7 NA NA TRBV15 TGTGCCACCAGCAGAGATGCGGGGCCCTACGAGCAGTACTTC CATSRDAGPYEQYF
TRBJ1-5 NA NA TRBV21-1 TGTGCCAGCAGCATAGTCCCCGTGGCAGGGTCAAATCAGCCCCAGCATTTT CASSIVPVAGSNQPQHF
TRBJ2-3 NA NA TRBV6-2/TRBV6-3 TGTGCCAGCAGTTACAGGGGCGAGGGAGATACGCAGTATTTT CASSYRGEGDTQYF
TRBJ1-1 TRBD1 NA TRBV4-3 TGCGCCAGCAGCCAAGATCCCCCTGGACAGGGGGGGACTGAAGCTTTCTTT CASSQDPPGQGGTEAFF
TRBJ2-2 NA NA TRBV5-6 TGTGCCAGCAGCTTACTAGCGAACACCGGGGAGCTGTTTTTT CASSLLANTGELFF
TRBJ2-1 NA NA TRBV3-1/TRBV3-2 TGTGCCAGCGATTCAGGAGGTTACAATGAGCAGTTCTTC CASDSGGYNEQFF
TRBJ1-2 NA NA TRBV9 TGTGCCAGCAGGGCCCCGGGGCCAAACTATGGCTACACCTTC CASRAPGPNYGYTF
TRBJ2-7 NA NA TRBV6-5 TGTGCCAGCAGCTACCTAGGCTCCTACGAGCAGTACTTC CASSYLGSYEQYF
TRBJ1-1 NA NA TRBV27 TGTGCCAGCAGTTTATCGAGGGGGGGCACTGAAGCTTTCTTT CASSLSRGGTEAFF
TRBJ2-5 NA NA TRBV29-1 TGCAGCGTGGGGTTCCAAGAGACCCAGTACTTC CSVGFQETQYF
TRBJ2-7 TRBD1 NA TRBV5-1 TGCGCCAGCAGCCCGATGGACAGGATCGGCTACGAGCAGTACTTC CASSPMDRIGYEQYF
TRBJ1-5 NA NA TRBV28 TGTGCCAGCAATGACCTTAGCAATCAGCCCCAGCATTTT CASNDLSNQPQHF
TRBJ1-5 NA NA TRBV28 TGTGCCAGCAGTTTAGTGTTAGGGCTGGGCAATCAGCCCCAGCATTTT CASSLVLGLGNQPQHF
TRBJ2-7 TRBD1 many TRBV4-3 TGCGCCAGCAGCCAAGGGACAGGACGCTACGAGCAGTACTTC CASSQGTGRYEQYF
TRBJ1-3 TRBD1 NA TRBV7-9 TGTGCCAGCAGCACGCACAGGGGGCTCGCCTCTGGAAACACCATATATTTT CASSTHRGLASGNTIYF
TRBJ2-3 NA NA TRBV29-1 TGCAGCGTTACAGGGACGGGGACAGATACGCAGTATTTT CSVTGTGTDTQYF
TRBJ1-4 NA NA TRBV20-1 TGCAGTGCTAGTTGGTGGGAGGCTAATGAAAAACTGTTTTTT CSASWWEANEKLFF
TRBJ1-2 NA NA TRBV5-6 TGTGCCAGCAGCATAAGAAGAGATGGCTACACCTTC CASSIRRDGYTF
TRBJ1-1 TRBD1 once TRBV7-6 TGTGCCAGCAGCTTGTCACAGGGGTTGAACACTGAAGCTTTCTTT CASSLSQGLNTEAFF
TRBJ2-5 NA NA TRBV6-6 TGTGCCAGCAGTTACGCGGGCCAAGAGACCCAGTACTTC CASSYAGQETQYF
TRBJ1-3 TRBD1 NA TRBV2 TGTGCCAGCAGCGGACAGGCCCCGAGGGGAAACACCATATATTTT CASSGQAPRGNTIYF
TRBJ1-1 NA NA TRBV7-8 TGTGCCAGCAGCTTAGGGAGGACGGTGAACACTGAAGCTTTCTTT CASSLGRTVNTEAFF
TRBJ1-1 NA NA TRBV3-1/TRBV3-2 TGTGCCAGCAACCGCATTACCAGGGGTTTAGGGGTTGGAGCTTTCTTT CASNRITRGLGVGAFF
TRBJ1-2 NA NA TRBV28 TGTGCCAGCAGTCCGGGGACCCGTGGGAGCTACACCTTC CASSPGTRGSYTF
TRBJ1-1 NA NA TRBV28 TGTGCCAGCACCCCCCAGAGGTTGGGAACTGAAGCTTTCTTT CASTPQRLGTEAFF
TRBJ1-1 NA NA TRBV4-3 TGCGCCAGCAGCCAAACAGGGAACACTGAAGCTTTCTTT CASSQTGNTEAFF
TRBJ2-1 NA once TRBV19 TGTGCCAGTAGTATTGCCCCCAGCGGCTCCTACAATGAGCAGTTCTTC CASSIAPSGSYNEQFF
TRBJ2-4 NA NA TRBV11-2 TGTGCCAGCAGCCGTATCCAGGGACCCACCGCCAAAAACATTCAGTACTTC CASSRIQGPTAKNIQYF
TRBJ2-7 NA NA TRBV27 TGTGCCAGCAGTCCTAGAGCCGGGACGGCACTGGGGGAGCAGTACTTC CASSPRAGTALGEQYF
TRBJ1-2 NA NA TRBV4-3 TGCGCCAGCAGCCAAGATTATCGGCCCTGGGGGCAGCACTATGGCTACACCTTC CASSQDYRPWGQHYGYTF
TRBJ1-6 NA NA TRBV7-2 TGTGCCAGCAGCTTAGCTACGGTGGGGAGTAGGTCACCCCTCCACTTT CASSLATVGSRSPLHF
TRBJ2-7 TRBD2 NA TRBV28 TGTGCCAGCAGTCTCCTTTTGAGCGGGAGTTATCTCTACGAGCAGTACTTC CASSLLLSGSYLYEQYF
TRBJ2-2 NA NA TRBV9 TGTGCCAGCAGCCCTAGGACAGCCCCGAACACCGGGGAGCTGTTTTTT CASSPRTAPNTGELFF
TRBJ1-2 TRBD1 NA TRBV6-2/TRBV6-3 TGTGCCAGCAGCCCGGGACAGGGGGCGCTTATCTATGGCTACACCTTC CASSPGQGALIYGYTF